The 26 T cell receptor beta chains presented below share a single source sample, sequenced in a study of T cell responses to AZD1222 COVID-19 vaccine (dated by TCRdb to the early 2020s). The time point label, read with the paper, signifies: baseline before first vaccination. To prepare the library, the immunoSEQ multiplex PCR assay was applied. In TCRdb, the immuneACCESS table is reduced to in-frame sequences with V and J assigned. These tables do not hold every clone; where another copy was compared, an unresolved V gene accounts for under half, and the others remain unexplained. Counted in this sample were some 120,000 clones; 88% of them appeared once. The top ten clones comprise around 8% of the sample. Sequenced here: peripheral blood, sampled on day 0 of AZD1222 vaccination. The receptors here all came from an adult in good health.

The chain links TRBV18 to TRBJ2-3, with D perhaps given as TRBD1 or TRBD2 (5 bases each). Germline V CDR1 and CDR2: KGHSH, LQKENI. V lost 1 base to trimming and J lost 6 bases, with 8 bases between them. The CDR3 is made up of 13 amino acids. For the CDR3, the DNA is TGTGCCAGCTCACCACGAGGGGCCGATACGCAGTATTTT. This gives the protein CASSPRGADTQYF. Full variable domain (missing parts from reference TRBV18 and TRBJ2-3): NAGVMQNPRHLVRRRGQEARLRCSPMKGHSHVYWYRQLPEEGLKFMVYLQKENIIDESGMPKERFSAEFPKEGPSILRIQQVVRGDSAAYFCASSPRGADTQYFGPGTRLTVL.

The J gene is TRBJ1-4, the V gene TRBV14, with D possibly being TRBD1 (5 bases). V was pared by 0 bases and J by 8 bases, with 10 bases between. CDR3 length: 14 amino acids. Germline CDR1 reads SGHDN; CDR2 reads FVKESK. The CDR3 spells CASSQDEGPEKLFF. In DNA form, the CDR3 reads TGTGCCAGCAGCCAAGACGAGGGGCCGGAAAAACTGTTTTTT.

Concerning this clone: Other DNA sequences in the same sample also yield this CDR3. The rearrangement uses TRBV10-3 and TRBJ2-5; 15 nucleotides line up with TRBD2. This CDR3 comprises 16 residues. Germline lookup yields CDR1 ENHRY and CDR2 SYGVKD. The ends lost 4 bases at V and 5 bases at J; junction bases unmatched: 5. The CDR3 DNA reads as TGTGCCATCAGTGGGACTAGCGGGGGGGCCGGGGAGACCCAGTACTTC. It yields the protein CAISGTSGGAGETQYF.

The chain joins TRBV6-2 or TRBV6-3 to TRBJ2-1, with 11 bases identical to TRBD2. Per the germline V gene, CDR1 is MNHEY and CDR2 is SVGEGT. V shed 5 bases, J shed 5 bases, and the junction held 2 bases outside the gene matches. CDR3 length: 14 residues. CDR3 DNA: TGTGCCAGCAGTCGACTAGCGGGAAACAATGAGCAGTTCTTC. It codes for CASSRLAGNNEQFF.

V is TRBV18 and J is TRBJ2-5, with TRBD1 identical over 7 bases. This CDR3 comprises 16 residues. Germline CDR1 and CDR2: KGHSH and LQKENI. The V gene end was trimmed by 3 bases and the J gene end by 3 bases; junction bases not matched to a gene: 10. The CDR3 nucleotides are TGTGCCAGCTCACCCCGCAGGGGGACCCAAAAAGAGACCCAGTACTTC. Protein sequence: CASSPRRGTQKETQYF.

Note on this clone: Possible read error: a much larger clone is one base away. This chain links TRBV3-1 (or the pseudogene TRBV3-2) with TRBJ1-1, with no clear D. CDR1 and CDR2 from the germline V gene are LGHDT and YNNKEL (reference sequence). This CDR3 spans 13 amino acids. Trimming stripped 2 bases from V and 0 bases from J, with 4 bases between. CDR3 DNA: TGTGCCAGCAGCCAATCCCTGAACACTGAAGCTTTCTTT. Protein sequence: CASSQSLNTEAFF.

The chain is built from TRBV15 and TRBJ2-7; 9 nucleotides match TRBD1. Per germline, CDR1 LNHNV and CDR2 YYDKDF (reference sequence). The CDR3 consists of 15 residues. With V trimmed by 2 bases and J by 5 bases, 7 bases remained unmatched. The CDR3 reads CATSRNSGTGNEQYF. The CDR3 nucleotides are TGTGCCACCAGCAGAAACTCCGGGACAGGGAACGAGCAGTACTTC.

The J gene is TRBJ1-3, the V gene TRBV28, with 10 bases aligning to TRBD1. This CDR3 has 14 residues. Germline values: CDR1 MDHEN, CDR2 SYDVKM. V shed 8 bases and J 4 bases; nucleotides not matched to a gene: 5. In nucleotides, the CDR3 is TGTGCCAGCGCCGACAGGGGGCCGGGAAACACCATATATTTT. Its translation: CASADRGPGNTIYF.

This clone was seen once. The CDR3 spells CASSDFSSYEQYF. CDR3 bases: TGCGCCAGCAGTGACTTCAGCTCCTACGAGCAGTACTTC. The chain combines TRBV10-2 with TRBJ2-7; no firm D call. The CDR3 contains 13 residues. CDR1 is WSHSY, CDR2 SAAADI, per germline. Trimming removed 3 bases from V and 0 bases from J, with 6 bases in between.

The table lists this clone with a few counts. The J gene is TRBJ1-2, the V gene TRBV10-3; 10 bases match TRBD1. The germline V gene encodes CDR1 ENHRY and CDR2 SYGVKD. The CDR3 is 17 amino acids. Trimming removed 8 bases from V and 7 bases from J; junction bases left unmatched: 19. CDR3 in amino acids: CAIGGIDRGPRAFGYTF. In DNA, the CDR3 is TGTGCCATCGGGGGTATCGACAGGGGGCCGCGAGCATTTGGCTACACCTTC.

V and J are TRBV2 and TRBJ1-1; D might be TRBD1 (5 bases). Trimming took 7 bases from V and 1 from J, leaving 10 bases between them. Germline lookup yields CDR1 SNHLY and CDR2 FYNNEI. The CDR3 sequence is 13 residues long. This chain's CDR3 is CASNGGSNTEAFF. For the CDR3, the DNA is TGTGCCAGCAATGGGGGGTCGAACACTGAAGCTTTCTTT. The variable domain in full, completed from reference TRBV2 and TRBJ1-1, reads EPEVTQTPSHQVTQMGQEVILRCVPISNHLYFYWYRQILGQKVEFLVSFYNNEISEKSEIFDDQFSVERPDGSNFTLKIRSTKLEDSAMYFCASNGGSNTEAFFGQGTRLTVV.

The CDR3 bases are TGTGCCAGCAGTTCGCCCCCGTCGAGACAGCCCTACGAGCAGTACTTC. The encoded protein is CASSSPPSRQPYEQYF. The chain carries TRBV6-5 and TRBJ2-7; TRBD1 might be the D (5 bases). Trimming stripped 4 bases from V and 2 bases from J, with 18 bases between. CDR3 length: 16 amino acids. Germline V CDR1 and CDR2: MNHEY, SVGAGI.

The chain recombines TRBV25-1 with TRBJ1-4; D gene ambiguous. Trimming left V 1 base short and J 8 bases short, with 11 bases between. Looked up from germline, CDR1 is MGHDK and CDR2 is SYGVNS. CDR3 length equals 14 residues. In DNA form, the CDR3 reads TGTGCCAGCAGTGAATCTGTCCGTCGGGAAAAACTGTTTTTT. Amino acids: CASSESVRREKLFF.

CDR3 in amino acids: CASSDSARGGRLDGQYF. The DNA of the CDR3 is TGTGCCAGCAGTGACAGCGCGCGGGGGGGAAGGCTGGACGGGCAGTACTTC. The chain couples TRBV2 to TRBJ2-7, with 9 bases fitting TRBD2. The CDR3 loop spans 17 amino acids. Germline trimming cut 3 bases from V and 9 bases from J; bases unmatched to any gene: 18. The germline CDR1 and CDR2 sequences are SNHLY and FYNNEI.

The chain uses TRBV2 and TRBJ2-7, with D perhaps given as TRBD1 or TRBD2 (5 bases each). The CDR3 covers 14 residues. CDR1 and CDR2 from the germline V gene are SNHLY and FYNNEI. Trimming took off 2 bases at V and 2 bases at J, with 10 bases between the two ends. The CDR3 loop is CASSESGLPYEQYF. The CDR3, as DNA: TGTGCCAGCAGTGAATCGGGGCTTCCCTACGAGCAGTACTTC.

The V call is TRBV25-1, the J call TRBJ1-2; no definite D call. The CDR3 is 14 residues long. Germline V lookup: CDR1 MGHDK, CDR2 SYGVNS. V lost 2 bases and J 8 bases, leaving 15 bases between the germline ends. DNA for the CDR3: TGTGCCAGCAGTGAACGTGGACTCCCTCCGGGCTACACCTTC. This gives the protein CASSERGLPPGYTF.

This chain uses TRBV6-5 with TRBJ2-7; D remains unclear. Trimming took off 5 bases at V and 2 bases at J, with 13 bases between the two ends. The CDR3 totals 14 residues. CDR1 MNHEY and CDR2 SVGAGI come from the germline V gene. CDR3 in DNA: TGTGCCAGCAGTCAGATCGTAGGAGCCTACGAGCAGTACTTC. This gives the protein CASSQIVGAYEQYF.

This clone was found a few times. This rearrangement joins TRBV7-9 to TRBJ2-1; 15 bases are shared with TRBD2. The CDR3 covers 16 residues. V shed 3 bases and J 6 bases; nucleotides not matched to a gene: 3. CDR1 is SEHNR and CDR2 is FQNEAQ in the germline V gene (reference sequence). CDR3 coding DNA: TGTGCCAGCAGCTTCTGGACTAGCGGGAGGGGCAATGAGCAGTTCTTC. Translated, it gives CASSFWTSGRGNEQFF.

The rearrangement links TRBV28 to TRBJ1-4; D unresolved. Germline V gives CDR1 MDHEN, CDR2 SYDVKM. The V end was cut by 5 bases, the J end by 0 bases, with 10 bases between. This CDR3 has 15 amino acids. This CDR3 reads CASSTAGTTNEKLFF. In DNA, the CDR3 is TGTGCCAGCAGTACCGCCGGGACAACTAATGAAAAACTGTTTTTT.

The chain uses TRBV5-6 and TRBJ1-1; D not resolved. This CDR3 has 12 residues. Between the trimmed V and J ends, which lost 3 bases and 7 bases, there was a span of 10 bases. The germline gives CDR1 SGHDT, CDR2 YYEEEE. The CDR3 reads CASSSSLFEAFF. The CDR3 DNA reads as TGTGCCAGCAGCTCCTCCTTGTTTGAAGCTTTCTTT.

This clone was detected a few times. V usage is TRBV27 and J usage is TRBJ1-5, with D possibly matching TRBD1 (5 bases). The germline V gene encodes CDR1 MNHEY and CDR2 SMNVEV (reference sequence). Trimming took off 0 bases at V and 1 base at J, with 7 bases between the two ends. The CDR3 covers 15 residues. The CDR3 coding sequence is TGTGCCAGCAGTTTATCGGGGGGGAGCAATCAGCCCCAGCATTTT. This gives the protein CASSLSGGSNQPQHF.

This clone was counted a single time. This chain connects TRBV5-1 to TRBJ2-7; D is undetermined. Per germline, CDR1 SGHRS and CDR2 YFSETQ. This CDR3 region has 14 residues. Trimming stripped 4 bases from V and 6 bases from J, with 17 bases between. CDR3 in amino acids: CASSEDPAATEQYF. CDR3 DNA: TGCGCCAGCAGCGAGGACCCTGCCGCTACCGAGCAGTACTTC.

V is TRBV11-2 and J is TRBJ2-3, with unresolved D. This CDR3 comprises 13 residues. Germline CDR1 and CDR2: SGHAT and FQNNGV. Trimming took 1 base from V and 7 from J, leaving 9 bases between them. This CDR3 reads CASSLGGPNTQYF. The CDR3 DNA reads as TGTGCCAGCAGCTTAGGAGGACCGAATACGCAGTATTTT.

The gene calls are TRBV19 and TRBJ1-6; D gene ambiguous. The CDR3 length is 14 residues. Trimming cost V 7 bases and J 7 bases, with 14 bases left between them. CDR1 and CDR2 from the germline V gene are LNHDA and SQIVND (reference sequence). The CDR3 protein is CASKAPEGNSPLHF. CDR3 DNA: TGTGCCAGTAAGGCACCAGAAGGAAATTCACCCCTCCACTTT.

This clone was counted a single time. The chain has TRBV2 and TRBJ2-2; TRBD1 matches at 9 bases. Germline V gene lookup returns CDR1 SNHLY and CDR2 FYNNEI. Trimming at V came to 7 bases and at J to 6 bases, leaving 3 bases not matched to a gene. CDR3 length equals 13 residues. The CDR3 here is CASTGQGSGELFF. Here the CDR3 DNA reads TGTGCCAGCACTGGACAGGGGTCCGGGGAGCTGTTTTTT.

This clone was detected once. The CDR3 reads CASSLVGGRADNEQFF. The CDR3 region has the DNA TGTGCCAGCAGCTTAGTCGGAGGGAGGGCCGATAATGAGCAGTTCTTC. The J gene is TRBJ2-1, the V gene TRBV7-9, with 7 bases that match TRBD2. Germline V lookup: CDR1 SEHNR, CDR2 FQNEAQ (reference sequence). Trimming at V came to 1 base and at J to 7 bases, leaving 10 bases not matched to a gene. The CDR3 loop spans 16 amino acids.